This TCR beta chain was captured by sequencing in a study of memory CD4+ T cells and cytomegalovirus serostatus. Single viable CD3+CD4+CD8-CD45RO+ cells were sorted as the memory CD4+ T cells. The CDR3 length is 17 residues. Per germline, CDR1 SEHNR and CDR2 FQNEAQ (reference sequence). The ends were cut back, 5 bases at V and 0 bases at J, with 20 bases in the middle. The assay was immunoSEQ multiplex PCR, and TCRdb's table has in-frame clones only and misses some. The data contain about 31,000 clones, roughly 80% of them singletons. The sequencing sample was made of memory CD4+ T cells from blood. This chain connects TRBV7-9 to TRBJ2-7, with D possibly called TRBD1 or TRBD2 (6 bases each). The sequence was obtained from an adult in good health and CMV-seronegative. Some clones in this sample may be carry-over from other donors' samples. CDR3 protein: CASSPSTGGGPSYEQYF. The CDR3 DNA sequence: TGTGCCAGCAGCCCCTCGACGGGTGGGGGGCCCTCCTACGAGCAGTACTTC.